These T cell receptor beta chains were read from a single sample in a study of T-cell reconstitution after alpha-beta-depleted transplantation in children. TCRdb recomputed calls from the PCR reads with MiXCR, one row per CDR3 protein. The data show about 980,000 distinct CDR3 sequences, about 29% seen once. The sample here was PBMCs, mostly from graft donor cells, taken 360 days after TCRalphabeta/CD19-depleted stem cell transplant. All receptors derive from a boy in the first two years of life who had a stem cell transplant for SCID, so the T cells may come from the graft donor. CDR3s include the opening cysteine and the closing phenylalanine or tryptophan. The D gene is left open where the match is weak. Size is stated for part of the rows, as once, few or many counts, or as a class when the clone is expanded.

V gene: TRBV7-8; clone size: NA; J gene: TRBJ1-5; D gene: NA; CDR3 DNA: TGTGCCAGCAGCCAGGACAGTAGCAATCAGCCCCAGCATTTT; CDR3 protein: CASSQDSSNQPQHF
V gene: TRBV15; clone size: NA; J gene: TRBJ2-1; D gene: NA; CDR3 DNA: TGTGCCACTTCGGGACTCTCCTACAATGAGCAGTTCTTC; CDR3 protein: CATSGLSYNEQFF
V gene: TRBV20-1; clone size: NA; J gene: TRBJ2-3; D gene: NA; CDR3 DNA: TGCAGTGCCCCCCCTTGGGGGGGGGCTTTAGATACGCAGTATTTT; CDR3 protein: CSAPPWGGALDTQYF
V gene: TRBV5-6; clone size: NA; J gene: TRBJ2-3; D gene: TRBD1; CDR3 DNA: TGTGCCAGCAGCGGGGACAGGGTGGATACGCAGTATTTT; CDR3 protein: CASSGDRVDTQYF
V gene: TRBV29-1; clone size: NA; J gene: TRBJ2-2; D gene: NA; CDR3 DNA: TGCAGCGTTATAACAAGAACCACCGGGGAGCTGTTTTTT; CDR3 protein: CSVITRTTGELFF
V gene: TRBV4-3; clone size: many; J gene: TRBJ2-5; D gene: NA; CDR3 DNA: TGCGCCAGCAGCCAAGATCGGGGGGAGACCCAGTACTTC; CDR3 protein: CASSQDRGETQYF
V gene: TRBV20-1; clone size: few; J gene: TRBJ2-2; D gene: NA; CDR3 DNA: TGCAGTGCTAGGGGGGCCGGCAGCCTAACCGGGGAGCTGTTTTTT; CDR3 protein: CSARGAGSLTGELFF
V gene: TRBV2; clone size: NA; J gene: TRBJ2-1; D gene: NA; CDR3 DNA: TGTGCCAGCAGTAAACTAGGGAGCTCCTACAATGAGCAGTTCTTC; CDR3 protein: CASSKLGSSYNEQFF
V gene: TRBV5-5; clone size: NA; J gene: TRBJ2-7; D gene: NA; CDR3 DNA: TGTGCCAGCAGCCTAACGGATAGGTTGAGCTCCTACGAGCAGTACTTC; CDR3 protein: CASSLTDRLSSYEQYF
V gene: TRBV20-1; clone size: NA; J gene: TRBJ2-1; D gene: TRBD2; CDR3 DNA: TGCAGTGCTGTGACTAGCGGGGCTTGGGATTTCGGTTCAGATGAGCAGTTCTTC; CDR3 protein: CSAVTSGAWDFGSDEQFF
V gene: TRBV10-2; clone size: NA; J gene: TRBJ2-7; D gene: NA; CDR3 DNA: TGCGCCAGCAGTGAGTTGGGGCGAGGGGAGCAGTACTTC; CDR3 protein: CASSELGRGEQYF
V gene: TRBV4-2; clone size: NA; J gene: TRBJ1-4; D gene: TRBD1; CDR3 DNA: TGTGCCAGCAGCACACAGGGGTCATCTAATGAAAAACTGTTTTTT; CDR3 protein: CASSTQGSSNEKLFF
V gene: TRBV7-2; clone size: NA; J gene: TRBJ2-7; D gene: NA; CDR3 DNA: TGTGCCAGCAGCTTTGAGGGACTTATCTACGAGCAGTACTTC; CDR3 protein: CASSFEGLIYEQYF
V gene: TRBV9; clone size: few; J gene: TRBJ2-7; D gene: TRBD2; CDR3 DNA: TGTGCCAGCAGCCACACTAGCGGGGCTAGCTACGAGCAGTACTTC; CDR3 protein: CASSHTSGASYEQYF
V gene: TRBV9; clone size: NA; J gene: TRBJ2-1; D gene: TRBD2; CDR3 DNA: TGTGCCAGCAGCGTAGCTCCGGGGGAGGGGGAGCAGTTCTTC; CDR3 protein: CASSVAPGEGEQFF
V gene: TRBV7-2; clone size: few; J gene: TRBJ2-7; D gene: TRBD2; CDR3 DNA: TGTGCCAGCAGGGCTACGACTAGCGGGGGGTCGGGAGAGCAGTACTTC; CDR3 protein: CASRATTSGGSGEQYF
V gene: TRBV25-1; clone size: few; J gene: TRBJ2-3; D gene: TRBD2; CDR3 DNA: TGTGCCAGCAGTGACCCTCTAGCGGGCACAGATACGCAGTATTTT; CDR3 protein: CASSDPLAGTDTQYF
V gene: TRBV12-3/TRBV12-4; clone size: many; J gene: TRBJ2-1; D gene: NA; CDR3 DNA: TGTGCCAGCACCAGGGACCGAATCGACAATGAGCAGTTCTTC; CDR3 protein: CASTRDRIDNEQFF
V gene: TRBV5-1; clone size: NA; J gene: TRBJ2-5; D gene: TRBD1; CDR3 DNA: TGCGCCAGCAGCTTGGCTTGGTTGGTGAGGGACAGCCCCAGGGAGACCCAGTACTTC; CDR3 protein: CASSLAWLVRDSPRETQYF
V gene: TRBV27; clone size: NA; J gene: TRBJ2-7; D gene: NA; CDR3 DNA: TGTGCCAGCAGTTCAGGGTTAAGTGGCTACGAGCAGTACTTC; CDR3 protein: CASSSGLSGYEQYF
V gene: TRBV28; clone size: NA; J gene: TRBJ2-7; D gene: TRBD2; CDR3 DNA: TGTGCCAGCAGTTCCGGACTAGCGGGAAGGCGCGAGCAGTACTTC; CDR3 protein: CASSSGLAGRREQYF
V gene: TRBV6-1; clone size: NA; J gene: TRBJ1-4; D gene: NA; CDR3 DNA: TGTGCCAGCAAAAGAGCACCGGGACAAGACAGTGTTGAAAAACTGTTTTTT; CDR3 protein: CASKRAPGQDSVEKLFF
V gene: TRBV5-1; clone size: few; J gene: TRBJ1-1; D gene: TRBD1; CDR3 DNA: TGCGCCAGCAGCCCTCGGGACAGGGGGCGGACTGAAGCTTTCTTT; CDR3 protein: CASSPRDRGRTEAFF
V gene: TRBV7-8; clone size: NA; J gene: TRBJ2-5; D gene: NA; CDR3 DNA: TGTGCCAGCAGCCCCCTGATGGGGAAAAACCAAGAGACCCAGTACTTC; CDR3 protein: CASSPLMGKNQETQYF
V gene: TRBV11-2; clone size: NA; J gene: TRBJ1-6; D gene: TRBD1; CDR3 DNA: TGTGCCAGCAGCTCGGACAGGTTAAGGTCACCCCTCCACTTT; CDR3 protein: CASSSDRLRSPLHF
V gene: TRBV18; clone size: once; J gene: TRBJ2-7; D gene: NA; CDR3 DNA: TGTGCCAGCTCACCACCTGCCGGAACCTTCGAGCAGTACTTC; CDR3 protein: CASSPPAGTFEQYF